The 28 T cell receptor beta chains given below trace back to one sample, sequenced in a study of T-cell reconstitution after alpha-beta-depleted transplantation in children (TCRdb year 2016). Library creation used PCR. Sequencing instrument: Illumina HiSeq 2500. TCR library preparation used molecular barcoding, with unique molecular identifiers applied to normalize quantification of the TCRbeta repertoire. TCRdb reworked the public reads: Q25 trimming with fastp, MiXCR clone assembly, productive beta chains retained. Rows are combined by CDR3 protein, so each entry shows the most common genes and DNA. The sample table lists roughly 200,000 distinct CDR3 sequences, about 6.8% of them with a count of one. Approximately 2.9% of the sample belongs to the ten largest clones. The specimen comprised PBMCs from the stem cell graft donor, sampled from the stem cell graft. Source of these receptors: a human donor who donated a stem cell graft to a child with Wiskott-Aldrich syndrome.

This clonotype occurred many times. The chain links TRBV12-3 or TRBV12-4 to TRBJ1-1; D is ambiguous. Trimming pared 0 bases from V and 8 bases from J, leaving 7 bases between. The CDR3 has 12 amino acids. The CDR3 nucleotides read TGTGCCAGCAGTTTAGCGCTCCAAGAAGCTTTCTTT. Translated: CASSLALQEAFF.

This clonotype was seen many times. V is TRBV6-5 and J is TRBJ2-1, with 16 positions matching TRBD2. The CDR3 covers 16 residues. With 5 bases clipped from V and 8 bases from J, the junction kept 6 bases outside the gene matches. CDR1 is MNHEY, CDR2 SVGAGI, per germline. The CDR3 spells CASSPRGLAGGDEQFF. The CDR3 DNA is TGTGCCAGCAGTCCCCGGGGACTAGCGGGGGGGGATGAGCAGTTCTTC.

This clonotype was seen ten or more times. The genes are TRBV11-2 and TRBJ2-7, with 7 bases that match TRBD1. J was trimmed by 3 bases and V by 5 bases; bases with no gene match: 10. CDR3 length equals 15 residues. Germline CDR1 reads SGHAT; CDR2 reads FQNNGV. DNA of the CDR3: TGTGCCAGCAGCCAAACAGGGGACCCCTACTACGAGCAGTACTTC. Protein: CASSQTGDPYYEQYF.

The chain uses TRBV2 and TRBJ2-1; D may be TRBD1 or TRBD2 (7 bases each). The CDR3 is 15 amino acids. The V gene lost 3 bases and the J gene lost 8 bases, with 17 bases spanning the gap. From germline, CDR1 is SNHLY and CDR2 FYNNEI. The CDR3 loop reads CASSEGRGGGHEQFF. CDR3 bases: TGTGCCAGCAGTGAGGGTAGGGGAGGGGGCCATGAGCAGTTCTTC.

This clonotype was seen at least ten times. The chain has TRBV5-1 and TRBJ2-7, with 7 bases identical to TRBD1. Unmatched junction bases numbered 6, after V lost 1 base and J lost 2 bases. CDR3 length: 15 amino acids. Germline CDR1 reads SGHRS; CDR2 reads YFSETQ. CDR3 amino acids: CASSLIGGVTYEQYF. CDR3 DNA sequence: TGCGCCAGCAGCTTGATAGGGGGCGTCACCTACGAGCAGTACTTC. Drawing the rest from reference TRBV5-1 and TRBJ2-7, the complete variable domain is KAGVTQTPRYLIKTRGQQVTLSCSPISGHRSVSWYQQTPGQGLQFLFEYFSETQRNKGNFPGRFSGRQFSNSRSEMNVSTLELGDSALYLCASSLIGGVTYEQYFGPGTRLTVT.

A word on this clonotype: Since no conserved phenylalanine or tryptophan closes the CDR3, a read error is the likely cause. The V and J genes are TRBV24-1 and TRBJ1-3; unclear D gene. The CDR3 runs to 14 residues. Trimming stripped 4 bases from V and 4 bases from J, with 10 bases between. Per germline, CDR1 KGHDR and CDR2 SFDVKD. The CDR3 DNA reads TGTGCCACCAGTGACGCCGGGAGAGGAAACACCATATATTCT. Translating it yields CATSDAGRGNTIYS.

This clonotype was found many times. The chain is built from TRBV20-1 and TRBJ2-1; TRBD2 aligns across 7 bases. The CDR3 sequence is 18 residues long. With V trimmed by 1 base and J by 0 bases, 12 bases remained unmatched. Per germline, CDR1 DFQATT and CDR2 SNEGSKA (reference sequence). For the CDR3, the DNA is TGCAGTGCTAGAGTTTCGGGAAGCGGGAACGCCTCCTACAATGAGCAGTTCTTC. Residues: CSARVSGSGNASYNEQFF.

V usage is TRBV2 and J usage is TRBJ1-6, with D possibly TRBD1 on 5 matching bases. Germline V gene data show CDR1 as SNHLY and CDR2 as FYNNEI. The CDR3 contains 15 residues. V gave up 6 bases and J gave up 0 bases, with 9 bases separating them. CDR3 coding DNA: TGTGCCAGCAGACAGGAGAGCTCCTATAATTCACCCCTCCACTTT. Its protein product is CASRQESSYNSPLHF.

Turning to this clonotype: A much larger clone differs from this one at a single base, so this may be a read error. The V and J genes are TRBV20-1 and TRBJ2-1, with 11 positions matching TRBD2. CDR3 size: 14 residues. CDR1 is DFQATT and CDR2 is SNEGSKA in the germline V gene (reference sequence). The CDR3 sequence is CRATGTSGYNEQFF. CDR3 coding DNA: TGCAGAGCGACCGGGACTAGCGGATACAATGAGCAGTTCTTC.

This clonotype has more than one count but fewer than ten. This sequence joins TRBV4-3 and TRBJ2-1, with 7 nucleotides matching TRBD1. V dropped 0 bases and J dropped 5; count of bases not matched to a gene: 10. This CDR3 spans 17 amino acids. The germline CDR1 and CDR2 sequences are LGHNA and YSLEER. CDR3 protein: CASSQDLKGQRNNEQFF. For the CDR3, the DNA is TGCGCCAGCAGCCAAGATCTAAAGGGACAGCGGAACAATGAGCAGTTCTTC.

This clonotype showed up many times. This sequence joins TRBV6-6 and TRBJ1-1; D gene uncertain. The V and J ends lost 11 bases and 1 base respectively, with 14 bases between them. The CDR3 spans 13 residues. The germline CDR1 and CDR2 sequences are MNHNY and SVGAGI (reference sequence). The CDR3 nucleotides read TGTGCCGGTTCGGGCCGGCAGAACACTGAAGCTTTCTTT. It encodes CAGSGRQNTEAFF.

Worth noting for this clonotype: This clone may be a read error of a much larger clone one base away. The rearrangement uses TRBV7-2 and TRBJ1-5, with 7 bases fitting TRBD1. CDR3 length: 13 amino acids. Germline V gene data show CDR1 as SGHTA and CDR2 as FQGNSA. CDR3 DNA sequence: TGTGTCAGCAGCTCGACAGGGTGGCAGCCCCAGCATTTT. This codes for CVSSSTGWQPQHF.

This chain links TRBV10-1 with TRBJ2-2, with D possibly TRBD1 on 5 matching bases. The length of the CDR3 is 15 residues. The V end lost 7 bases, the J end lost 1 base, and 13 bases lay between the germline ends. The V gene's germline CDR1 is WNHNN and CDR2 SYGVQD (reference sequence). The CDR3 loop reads CASTPDTRNTGELFF. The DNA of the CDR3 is TGCGCCAGCACCCCGGACACGCGGAACACCGGGGAGCTGTTTTTT.

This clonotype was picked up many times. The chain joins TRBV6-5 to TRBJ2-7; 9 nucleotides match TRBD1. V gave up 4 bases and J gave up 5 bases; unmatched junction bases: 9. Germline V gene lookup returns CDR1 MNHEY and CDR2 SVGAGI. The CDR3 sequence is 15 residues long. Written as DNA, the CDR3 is TGTGCCAGCAGTTCCCCAGGGACAGGGATCGACGAGCAGTACTTC. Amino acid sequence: CASSSPGTGIDEQYF.

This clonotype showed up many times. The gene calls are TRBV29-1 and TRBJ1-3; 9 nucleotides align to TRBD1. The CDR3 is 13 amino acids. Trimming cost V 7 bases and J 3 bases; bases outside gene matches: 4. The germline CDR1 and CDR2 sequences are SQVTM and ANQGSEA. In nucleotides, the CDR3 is TGCAGCGCCGGACAGGGGCGTGGAAACACCATATATTTT. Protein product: CSAGQGRGNTIYF.

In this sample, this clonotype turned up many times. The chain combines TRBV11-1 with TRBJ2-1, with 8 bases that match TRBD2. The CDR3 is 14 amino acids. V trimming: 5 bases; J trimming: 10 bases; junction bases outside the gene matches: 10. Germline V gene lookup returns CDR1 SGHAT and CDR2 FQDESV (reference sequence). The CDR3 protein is CASSRGGPSAEQFF. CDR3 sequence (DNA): TGTGCCAGCAGCCGCGGGGGGCCCTCGGCCGAGCAGTTCTTC.

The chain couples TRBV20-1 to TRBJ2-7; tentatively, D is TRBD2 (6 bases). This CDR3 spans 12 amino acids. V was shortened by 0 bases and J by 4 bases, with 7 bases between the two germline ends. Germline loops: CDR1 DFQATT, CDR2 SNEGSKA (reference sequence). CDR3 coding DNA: TGCAGTGCTAGAGAGGAGGGGTACGAGCAGTACTTC. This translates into CSAREEGYEQYF.

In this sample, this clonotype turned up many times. This CDR3 reads CASSVDLGQGAGNSPLHF. DNA of the CDR3: TGTGCCAGCAGCGTAGATCTCGGACAGGGGGCGGGTAATTCACCCCTCCACTTT. The chain links TRBV9 to TRBJ1-6, with 11 bases fitting TRBD1. Germline trimming cut 0 bases from V and 6 bases from J; bases unmatched to any gene: 8. The CDR3 is 18 amino acids. The germline gives CDR1 SGDLS, CDR2 YYNGEE.

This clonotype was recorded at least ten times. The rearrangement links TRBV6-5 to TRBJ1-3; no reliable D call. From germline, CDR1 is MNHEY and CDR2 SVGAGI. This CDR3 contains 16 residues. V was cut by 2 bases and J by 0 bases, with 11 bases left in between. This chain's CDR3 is CASSYLQRSSGNTIYF. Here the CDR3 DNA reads TGTGCCAGCAGTTACCTACAGAGAAGCTCTGGAAACACCATATATTTT.

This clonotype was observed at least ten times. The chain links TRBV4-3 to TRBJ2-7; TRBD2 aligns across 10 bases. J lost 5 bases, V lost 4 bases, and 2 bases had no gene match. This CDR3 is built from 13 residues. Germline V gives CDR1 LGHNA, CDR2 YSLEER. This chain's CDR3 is CASSPSGSNEQYF. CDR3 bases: TGCGCCAGCAGCCCTAGCGGGAGTAACGAGCAGTACTTC.

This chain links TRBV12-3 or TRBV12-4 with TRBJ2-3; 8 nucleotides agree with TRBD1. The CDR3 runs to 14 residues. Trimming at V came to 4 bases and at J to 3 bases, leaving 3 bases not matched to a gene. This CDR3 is CASSYGTGTDTQYF. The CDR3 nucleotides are TGTGCCAGCAGTTACGGGACAGGTACAGATACGCAGTATTTT.

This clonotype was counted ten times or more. The chain's CDR3 is CATHGYNSYEQYF. CDR3 bases: TGTGCCACCCATGGGTATAACTCCTACGAGCAGTACTTC. The chain carries TRBV28 and TRBJ2-7, with unresolved D. The CDR3 is made up of 13 amino acids. The germline V gene has CDR1 MDHEN and CDR2 SYDVKM. Trimming removed 10 bases at V and 0 bases at J, with 13 bases between.

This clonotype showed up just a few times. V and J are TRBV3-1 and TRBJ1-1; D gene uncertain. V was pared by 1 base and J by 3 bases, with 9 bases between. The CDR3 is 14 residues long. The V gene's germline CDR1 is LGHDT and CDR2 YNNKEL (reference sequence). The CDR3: CASSQGRVHTEAFF. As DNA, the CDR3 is TGTGCCAGCAGCCAAGGACGGGTTCACACTGAAGCTTTCTTT.

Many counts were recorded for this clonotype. The CDR3 is CSAFEVETNYGYTF. As DNA, the CDR3 is TGCAGTGCTTTCGAAGTCGAAACTAACTATGGCTACACCTTC. The V call is TRBV20-1, the J call TRBJ1-2; D unclear. The germline V gene encodes CDR1 DFQATT and CDR2 SNEGSKA (reference sequence). The V end lost 5 bases, the J end lost 0 bases, and 13 bases lay between the germline ends. The CDR3 has 14 residues.

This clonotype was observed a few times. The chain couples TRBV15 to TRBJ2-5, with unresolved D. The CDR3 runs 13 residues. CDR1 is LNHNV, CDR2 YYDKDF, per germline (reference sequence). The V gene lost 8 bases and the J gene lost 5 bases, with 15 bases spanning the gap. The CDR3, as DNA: TGTGCCACCGGATCGGGTGGACGGGAGACCCAGTACTTC. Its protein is CATGSGGRETQYF.

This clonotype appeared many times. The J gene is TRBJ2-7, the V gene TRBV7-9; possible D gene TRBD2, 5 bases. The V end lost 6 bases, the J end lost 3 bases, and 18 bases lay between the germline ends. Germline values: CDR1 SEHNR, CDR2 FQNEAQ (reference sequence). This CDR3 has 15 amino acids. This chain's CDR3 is CASRDSGSKDYEQYF. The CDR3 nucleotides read TGTGCCAGCAGGGACTCGGGCAGCAAAGACTACGAGCAGTACTTC.

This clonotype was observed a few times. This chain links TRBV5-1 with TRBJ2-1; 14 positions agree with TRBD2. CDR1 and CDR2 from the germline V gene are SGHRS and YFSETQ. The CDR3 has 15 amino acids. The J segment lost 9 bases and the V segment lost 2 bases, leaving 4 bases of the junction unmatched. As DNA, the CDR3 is TGCGCCAGCAGCTTTGGACTAGCGGGGGGACGTGAGCAGTTCTTC. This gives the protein CASSFGLAGGREQFF.

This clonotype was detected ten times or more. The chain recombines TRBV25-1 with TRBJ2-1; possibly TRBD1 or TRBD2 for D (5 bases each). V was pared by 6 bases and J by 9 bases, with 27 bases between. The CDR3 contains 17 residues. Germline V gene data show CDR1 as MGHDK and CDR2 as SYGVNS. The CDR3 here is CASSPPWGSQRSIEQFF. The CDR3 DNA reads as TGTGCCAGCAGCCCTCCCTGGGGGTCCCAAAGGAGTATTGAGCAGTTCTTC. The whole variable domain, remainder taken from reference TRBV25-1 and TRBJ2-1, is EADIYQTPRYLVIGTGKKITLECSQTMGHDKMYWYQQDPGMELHLIHYSYGVNSTEKGDLSSESTVSRIRTEHFPLTLESARPSHTSQYLCASSPPWGSQRSIEQFFGPGTRLTVL.